The 3 T cell receptor beta chains listed next were all sequenced from one sample in a study of regulatory T cells in long-lasting Graves disease. According to the study, TCR beta libraries were built with iRepertoire HTBI primers and CDR3-region Arm-PCR. TCRdb reanalysed the multiplex PCR reads using MiXCR and keeps one entry per CDR3 protein. The table has 350,000 to 400,000 distinct CDR3 sequences, about a sixth seen once; the top ten hold over 20%. Noted time point: newly diagnosed GD, antithyroid drugs for less than 3 months. PBMC-derived RNA was used for the TCR library. The sample consisted of peripheral blood mononuclear cells (PBMCs), taken at new diagnosis, from a patient treated with antithyroid drugs. These receptors all come from a female donor with Graves disease.

This clonotype came up many times. The chain combines TRBV5-1 with TRBJ1-1; D may be TRBD1 (6 bases). CDR3 length equals 15 residues. V was pared by 5 bases and J by 2 bases, with 16 bases between. CDR1 SGHRS and CDR2 YFSETQ come from the germline V gene. Here the CDR3 DNA reads TGCGCCAGCAGTCATTTTGGGGGCTCCAACACTGAAGCTTTCTTT. Amino acid sequence: CASSHFGGSNTEAFF.

This clonotype was seen at least ten times. The chain uses TRBV29-1 and TRBJ1-2; TRBD1 matches at 10 bases. Germline CDR1 and CDR2: SQVTM and ANQGSEA. The CDR3 covers 11 residues. V was pared by 6 bases and J by 7 bases, with 2 bases of the junction left unmatched. CDR3 protein: CSVGTGAGYTF. The CDR3 coding sequence is TGCAGCGTCGGGACAGGGGCTGGCTACACCTTC.

The chain carries TRBV15 and TRBJ1-4; unclear D gene. The CDR3 spans 14 residues. Deletions cut 11 bases from V and 0 bases from J, with 13 bases between. Per germline, CDR1 LNHNV and CDR2 YYDKDF (reference sequence). The CDR3 nucleotides are TGTGCCGCAGCGGGCACAGCAACTAATGAAAAACTGTTTTTT. It encodes CAAAGTATNEKLFF. The full variable domain, completed using reference TRBV15 and TRBJ1-4, is DAMVIQNPRYQVTQFGKPVTLSCSQTLNHNVMYWYQQKSSQAPKLLFHYYDKDFNNEADTPDNFQSRRPNTSFCFLDIRSPGLGDTAMYLCAAAGTATNEKLFFGSGTQLSVL.